This T cell receptor beta chain came from a study of T cells in Graves' hyperthyroidism and ophthalmopathy. About the study: It was at initial diagnosis, before any treatment, that peripheral blood was collected.

Researchers barred patients who had uncontrolled infection, other autoimmune disease, pregnancy or lactation. Each diagnosis drew on symptoms, thyroxine, TRAb, thyroid ultrasound and orbital computed tomography findings. There were TCR beta CDR3 regions amplified from RNA transcripts. RT-PCR in the first round (using the HTBI primer set) targeted the TCR CDR3. TCRdb ran MiXCR on the multiplex PCR reads and lists one entry per CDR3 protein. Among about 640,000 distinct CDR3 sequences listed, less than 25% were seen once. The CDR3 loop spans 14 amino acids. The germline CDR1 and CDR2 sequences are MGHRA and YSYEKL. V dropped 4 bases and J dropped 1 base, with 11 bases sitting between them. This clonotype was seen only a few times. The antigen remains undetermined. Study-level findings and limits: Researchers found most expanded thyroid clonotypes above 0.001 in blood as well.

The clonotype originates from a man aged 25 to 45 with Graves' ophthalmopathy. Sequences were obtained from blood. The chain couples TRBV4-1 to TRBJ2-7; no clear D gene. CDR3 amino acids: CASSLELTSYEQYF. CDR3 in DNA: TGCGCCAGCAGCCTTGAACTAACGTCCTACGAGCAGTACTTC.